These 7 T cell receptor beta chains came from one sample sequenced in a study of Ad26.COV2.S vaccination and SARS-CoV-2 variants. TCRdb keeps only in-frame clones here, not all; method: immunoSEQ multiplex PCR. The sample lists hundreds of thousands of clones, roughly 91% occurring once. Treatment defined: roughly 19 received Ad26.COV2.S at low or high dose, single or two shots; 5 received placebo; per-sample allocation not given. Samples came from day 63 after the first vaccine or placebo injection. Sequenced material: peripheral blood, taken in a trial of Ad26.COV2.S vaccine versus placebo. Source of these receptors: a person between 18 and 65 years old who received the Ad26.COV2.S COVID-19 vaccine or a placebo.

This chain uses TRBV5-1 with TRBJ1-1; TRBD1 aligns across 7 bases. The J segment lost 1 base and the V segment lost 5 bases, leaving 5 bases of the junction unmatched. CDR1 and CDR2 from the germline V gene are SGHRS and YFSETQ. This CDR3 is 14 amino acids long. The chain's CDR3 is CASSIRTGNTEAFF. Here the CDR3 DNA reads TGCGCCAGCAGTATTAGGACAGGGAACACTGAAGCTTTCTTT.

V usage is TRBV29-1 and J usage is TRBJ1-1; 7 bases are a match to TRBD1. Germline lookup yields CDR1 SQVTM and CDR2 ANQGSEA. Trimming took 6 bases from V and 0 from J; bases not matched to a gene: 7. The CDR3 loop spans 14 amino acids. The CDR3 is CSVSWTGLNTEAFF. DNA for the CDR3: TGCAGCGTCTCTTGGACAGGTTTGAACACTGAAGCTTTCTTT.

CDR3 amino acids: CAISESSRDSHYGYTF. In nucleotides, the CDR3 is TGTGCCATCAGTGAGTCCTCACGGGACAGTCATTATGGCTACACCTTC. The chain is built from TRBV10-3 and TRBJ1-2; 7 bases match TRBD1. V lost 0 bases and J lost 5; bases outside the gene matches: 9. Germline CDR1 and CDR2: ENHRY and SYGVKD. The length of the CDR3 is 16 residues.

Here the CDR3 DNA reads TGTGCCAGCAGCTTCGGGACTAGCCGATACAATGAGCAGTTCTTC. It translates to CASSFGTSRYNEQFF. The rearrangement uses TRBV5-6 and TRBJ2-1; 9 nucleotides line up with TRBD2. V lost 2 bases to trimming and J lost 4 bases; unmatched junction nucleotides: 4. The CDR3 contains 15 residues. CDR1 and CDR2 (germline): SGHDT, YYEEEE.

This clone appeared a few times. The V and J genes are TRBV6-6 and TRBJ1-4; D is ambiguous. Trimming took 2 bases from V and 1 from J, leaving 5 bases between them. The germline CDR1 and CDR2 sequences are MNHNY and SVGAGI (reference sequence). This CDR3 has 14 amino acids. The CDR3 bases are TGTGCCAGCAGTTACATGGGAACTAATGAAAAACTGTTTTTT. Translation: CASSYMGTNEKLFF.

The chain has TRBV12-3 or TRBV12-4 and TRBJ1-2; D is ambiguous. With 5 bases removed from V and 4 bases from J, the gap between germline ends came to 11 bases. The length of the CDR3 is 13 residues. The CDR3 region has the DNA TGTGCCAGCAGTACAGCGGAAACCTATGGCTACACCTTC. Its protein is CASSTAETYGYTF.

This chain joins TRBV10-3 and TRBJ2-7; the match to TRBD2 covers 7 bases. V shed 4 bases and J 2 bases; nucleotides not matched to a gene: 2. The CDR3 is 13 amino acids. Germline-derived CDR1 and CDR2 are ENHRY and SYGVKD. CDR3 amino acids: CAISVGGTYEQYF. CDR3 sequence (DNA): TGTGCCATCAGTGTCGGGGGGACCTACGAGCAGTACTTC.